The TCR beta chain under discussion was sequenced for a study of T-cell memory formation after mild COVID-19. Looking at the study overall: Across donors, TCR clusters were largely donor specific.

Points from the study as a whole: That cross-reactive memory joined was suggested by some responding clones appearing in pre-infection memory.

A remark on this clonotype: As yet, its antigen is unknown.

The TCR alpha and TCR beta cDNA libraries, bearing sample barcodes and UMIs, were generated by 5'RACE using constant-segment primers. From the 5' RACE reads, TCRdb called clonotypes with MiXCR, one entry per CDR3 protein. The data hold about half a million distinct CDR3 sequences, with 15% to 20% observed a single time. This CDR3 spans 13 amino acids. Trimming took off 0 bases at V and 11 bases at J, with 13 bases between the two ends. CDR1 is MGHRA and CDR2 is YSYEKL in the germline V gene. The specimen was PBMCs or a T cell subset sorted from them (not recorded which). The rearrangement links TRBV4-1 to TRBJ1-1, with a weak D call TRBD1 (6 bases). The receptor was isolated from an adult woman who had mild COVID-19 (a few samples of this study predate the infection). Cell type and time point are not known. The CDR3 bases are TGCGCCAGCAGCCAAGATATCAGGACAGTGGCTTTCTTT. It specifies CASSQDIRTVAFF.